The clone carrying this TCR beta chain was observed a few times. What it binds is unknown. This specimen belongs to a study of T cell responses to AZD1222 COVID-19 vaccine. Study observations and caveats: Recipients of two AZD1222 doses showed rising Spike-specific TCR breadth and depth. There were mostly white British donors and more females than males, and clonal diversity was possibly underestimated. Of spike-specific TCRs, nearly half reportedly target regions left unmutated in variants.

Clones were sequenced by immunoSEQ multiplex PCR, and TCRdb holds only the in-frame ones, with some missing. The top ten clones hold about 3% of a sample with 86,000 or so clones, over 85% of them seen once. Trimming left V 6 bases short and J 0 bases short, with 11 bases between. The germline CDR1 and CDR2 sequences are SNHLY and FYNNEI. The CDR3 has 15 residues. This sequence originates from an adult in good health. The rearrangement joins TRBV2 to TRBJ1-4; unclear D gene. Source: peripheral blood, taken on day 0 of AZD1222 vaccination. DNA for the CDR3: TGTGCCAGCAGGAGAGACACAGCAACTAATGAAAAACTGTTTTTT. Protein product: CASRRDTATNEKLFF.